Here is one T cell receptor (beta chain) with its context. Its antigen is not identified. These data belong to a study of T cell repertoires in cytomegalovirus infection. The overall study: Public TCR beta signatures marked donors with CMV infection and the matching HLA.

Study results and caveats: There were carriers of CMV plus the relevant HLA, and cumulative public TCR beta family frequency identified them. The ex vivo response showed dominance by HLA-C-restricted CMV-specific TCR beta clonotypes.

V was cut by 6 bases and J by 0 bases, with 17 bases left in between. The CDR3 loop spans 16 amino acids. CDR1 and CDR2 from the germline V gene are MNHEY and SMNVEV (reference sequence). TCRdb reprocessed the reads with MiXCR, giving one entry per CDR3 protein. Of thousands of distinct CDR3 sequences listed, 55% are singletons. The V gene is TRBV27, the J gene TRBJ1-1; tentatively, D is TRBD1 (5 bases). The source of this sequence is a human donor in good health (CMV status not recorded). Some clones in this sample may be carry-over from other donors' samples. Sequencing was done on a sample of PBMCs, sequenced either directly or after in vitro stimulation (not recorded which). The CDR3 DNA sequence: TGTGCCAGCAGCTACCTTTACGGGACGGTGAACACTGAAGCTTTCTTT. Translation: CASSYLYGTVNTEAFF.